The clone carrying this TCR beta chain was seen a handful of times. Its antigen is as yet unknown. The sample comes from a study of neoadjuvant nivolumab and ipilimumab in lung cancer. Turning to the study itself: Patients got nivolumab 3 mg/kg on days 1, 15 and 29; combination added ipilimumab 1 mg/kg day 1.

The protocol was immunoSEQ multiplex PCR, while the TCRdb copy is restricted to in-frame clones and leaves out a portion. This sample has approximately 5,000 clones, with roughly 89% found just once. Whole-study findings and limits: Blood richness before therapy tracked richness in tumors resected after neoadjuvant therapy.

CDR1 and CDR2 from the germline V gene are MNHEY and SVGAGI. The ends lost 0 bases at V and 4 bases at J; junction bases unmatched: 9. The CDR3 covers 16 residues. This material consisted of blood, taken after neoadjuvant nivolumab, alone or with ipilimumab, at or shortly before surgery. The rearrangement links TRBV6-5 to TRBJ2-7, with 7 positions matching TRBD2. The clonotype originates from an adult with non-small cell lung cancer. Some clones in this sample may be carry-over from other donors' samples. In DNA form, the CDR3 reads TGTGCCAGCAGTTACTCGACTCGCGGGAGAGGGTACGAGCAGTACTTC. Encoded protein: CASSYSTRGRGYEQYF.